This T cell receptor beta chain was retrieved from a study of a mutant IDH1 vaccine in newly diagnosed glioma. For this clone: The antigen remains unidentified.

Time point: week 11, during vaccination. Vaccinated patients received 300 ug of mutant IDH1 20-mer peptide per dose, with topical imiquimod. Profiled with immunoSEQ multiplex PCR; TCRdb holds only in-frame clones, not every one. The sample lists about 61,000 clones, 75% to 90% seen once, with approximately 5.9% in the top ten. Sequencing used PBMCs, obtained from a glioma patient whose treatment included an IDH1 peptide vaccine. This clonotype was obtained from a man aged 45-65 years with glioma.

The CDR3 here is CASTTWTKETQYF. The CDR3 DNA reads as TGTGCCAGCACCACATGGACTAAAGAGACCCAGTACTTC. This chain uses TRBV5-4 with TRBJ2-5, with a possible D match to TRBD2 (6 bases). The V gene's germline CDR1 is SGHNT and CDR2 YYREEE (reference sequence). Trimming removed 6 bases from V and 3 bases from J, with 12 bases in between. This CDR3 region has 13 residues.